The clone carrying this T cell receptor beta chain came up once. Sorting used thawed, overnight-rested PBMC stained with anti-CD3, a viability dye and GMM-loaded CD1B tetramer. CD1B tetramers were loaded with Rhodococcus equi-derived C32 glucose monomycolate. This entry belongs to a study of T cells in tuberculosis. Generated by immunoSEQ multiplex PCR, the TCRdb table keeps only in-frame clones and is missing some. The sample lists tens of thousands of clones, roughly 93% occurring once. The CDR3 consists of 16 residues. Germline V gives CDR1 SNHLY, CDR2 FYNNEI. The J segment lost 4 bases and the V segment lost 5 bases, leaving 8 bases of the junction unmatched.

Input material: CD1b-GMM tetramer-negative cells sorted from PBMCs. The sequence was collected from an adult woman with latent tuberculosis. This chain connects TRBV2 to TRBJ1-5; TRBD1 agrees at 10 bases. CDR3 DNA: TGTGCCAGCAGTAAAGATGGGACAGGGGTAAATCAGCCCCAGCATTTT. Translated, it gives CASSKDGTGVNQPQHF.